This TCR beta chain derives from a study of T cell changes during pregnancy in multiple sclerosis. Per germline, CDR1 LNHDA and CDR2 SQIVND (reference sequence). Trimming at V came to 1 base and at J to 4 bases, leaving 6 bases not matched to a gene. CDR3 length: 15 amino acids. TCRdb's copy holds only in-frame clones and misses some; the assay was immunoSEQ multiplex PCR. The sample holds 75,000 to 100,000 clones, 80% to 95% seen once. This TCR was recovered from a female donor with multiple sclerosis, enrolled in a pregnancy study. The chain couples TRBV19 to TRBJ2-7; the match to TRBD1 covers 8 bases. Source: peripheral blood, taken after pregnancy. The CDR3 DNA follows: TGTGCCAGTAGTATAGGGACAGGGATGAAATACGAGCAGTACTTC. Its protein is CASSIGTGMKYEQYF.